This T cell receptor beta chain originates from a study of T cell repertoires in cytomegalovirus infection. Study-level background: Both CMV infection and a matching HLA type were indicated by public TCR beta signatures. General study findings and limits: There were carriers of CMV plus the relevant HLA, and cumulative public TCR beta family frequency identified them. Ex vivo responses were dominated by HLA-C-restricted CMV-specific TCR beta clonotypes.

Germline assignment: CDR1 MGHRA and CDR2 YSYEKL. This CDR3 has 13 amino acids. Trimming took 4 bases from V and 7 from J, leaving 11 bases between them. TCRdb independently ran MiXCR on the reads; one entry per CDR3 protein. Seen here are approximately 700,000 distinct CDR3 sequences, 35% to 40% observed once, and the top ten hold 2.5% to 3.5%. This clonotype was found a few times. Antigen specificity is unknown. The receptor comes from a human donor in good health (CMV status not recorded). Some clones in this sample may be carry-over from other donors' samples. Sequencing input: PBMCs. V gene TRBV4-1 combines with J gene TRBJ2-1; D is uncertain. This CDR3 reads CASSPIAVNEQFF. CDR3 coding DNA: TGCGCCAGCAGCCCCATTGCGGTGAATGAGCAGTTCTTC.